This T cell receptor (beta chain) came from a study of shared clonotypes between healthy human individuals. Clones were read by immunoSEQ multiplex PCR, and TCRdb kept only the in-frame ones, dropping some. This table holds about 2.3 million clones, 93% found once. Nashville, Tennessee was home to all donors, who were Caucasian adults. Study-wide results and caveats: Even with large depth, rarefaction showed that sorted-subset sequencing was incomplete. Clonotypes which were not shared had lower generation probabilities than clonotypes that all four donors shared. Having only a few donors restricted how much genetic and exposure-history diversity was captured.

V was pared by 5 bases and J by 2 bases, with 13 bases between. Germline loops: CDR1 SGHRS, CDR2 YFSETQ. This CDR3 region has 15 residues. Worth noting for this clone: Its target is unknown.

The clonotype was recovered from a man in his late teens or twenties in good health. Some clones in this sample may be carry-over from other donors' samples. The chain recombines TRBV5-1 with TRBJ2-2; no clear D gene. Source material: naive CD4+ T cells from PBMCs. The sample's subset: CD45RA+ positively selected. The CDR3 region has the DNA TGCGCCAGCAGGTGGACGGGCCTCAACACCGGGGAGCTGTTTTTT. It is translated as CASRWTGLNTGELFF.